Listed below are T cell receptor beta chains from one sample, sequenced in a study of cytomegalovirus exposure and HLA in healthy donors. Method: immunoSEQ multiplex PCR; TCRdb's copy keeps in-frame clones and lacks some. The profile shows fewer than 150,000 clones, 77% of them singletons. The sample comprised PBMCs. These receptors all come from a man over 45 in good health and CMV-seropositive. CDR3s include the opening cysteine and the closing phenylalanine or tryptophan. The D gene is left open where the match is weak. Clone size is shown for a subset of rows, as once, few, many or a class of expanded clone.

size	V	J	D	DNA	CDR3
-	TRBV7-2	TRBJ2-1	TRBD2	TGTGCCAGCAGCTTAGCTAGCGGGAGTAGATATGAGCAGTTCTTC	CASSLASGSRYEQFF
few	TRBV2	TRBJ2-7	TRBD1	TGTGCCAGCAGTGAGGGGACAGGGGTTCTCTACGAGCAGTACTTC	CASSEGTGVLYEQYF
-	TRBV5-1	TRBJ2-2	-	TGCGCCAGCAGCTTGGGAGGGCCTTCCGGGGAGCTGTTTTTT	CASSLGGPSGELFF
-	TRBV7-2	TRBJ2-1	TRBD1	TGTGCCACAGGGGGCTACAATGAGCAGTTCTTC	CATGGYNEQFF
-	TRBV18	TRBJ2-1	-	TGTGCCAGCTCACCTGGCCAGGGCTCGCGGACCAATGAGCAGTTCTTC	CASSPGQGSRTNEQFF
-	TRBV7-3	TRBJ2-5	TRBD2	TGTGCCAGCAGCTTAATAGGAGGGGTGACTAGCGAGACCCAGTACTTC	CASSLIGGVTSETQYF
once	TRBV7-2	TRBJ2-7	-	TGTGCCAGCACCGCTCAGCAGGGCCTTCGCGAGCAGTACTTC	CASTAQQGLREQYF
few	TRBV7-9	TRBJ1-2	-	TGTGCCAGCAGCTTAGGAGGTAGCGGAGGCTACACCTTC	CASSLGGSGGYTF
-	TRBV29-1	TRBJ1-4	-	TGCAGCTTTCTCTCCAGGGGTGAAAAACTGTTTTTT	CSFLSRGEKLFF
-	TRBV6-1	TRBJ2-3	TRBD2	TGTGCCAGCAGTGAAAAGAGTAGCGGGGGGGTGGTAGATACGCAGTATTTT	CASSEKSSGGVVDTQYF
few	TRBV12-5	TRBJ1-4	-	TGTGCTAGTGGGGCCCCAGGCCTTCATATTGCAACTAATGAAAAACTGTTTTTT	CASGAPGLHIATNEKLFF
few	TRBV2	TRBJ1-2	TRBD1	TGTGCCAGCAGCGTAGACAGGGGGCAGGGCTACACCTTC	CASSVDRGQGYTF
-	TRBV30	TRBJ1-6	-	TGTGCCTGGAGTGTAGGCCCAGGCCGAGAGACACCCCTCCACTTT	CAWSVGPGRETPLHF
-	TRBV2	TRBJ1-2	TRBD1	TGTGCCAGCAGTGAACCCGGGACAGGGAACTATGGCTACACCTTC	CASSEPGTGNYGYTF
few	TRBV6-5	TRBJ1-4	TRBD1	TGTGCCAGCAGAACAGACAGGGGGTCCGAAAAACTGTTTTTT	CASRTDRGSEKLFF
few	TRBV6-5	TRBJ2-7	TRBD1	TGTGCCAGCAGACTAGGGACAGGGGGCCGCTACGAGCAGTACTTC	CASRLGTGGRYEQYF
-	TRBV7-9	TRBJ1-1	TRBD1	TGTGCCAGCAGCTTAGGGGACAGGGCTGCTTTCTTT	CASSLGDRAAFF